This is a list of T cell receptor beta chains from one sample in a study of molecular identifiers for immune sequencing clone quantification. A single record per CDR3 protein comes from TCRdb applying MiXCR to the PCR reads. The sample consists of 400,000 to 600,000 distinct CDR3 sequences, 20% to 25% of them appearing once. Sequenced material: naive CD8+ T cells from blood, with Jurkat cell RNA spiked in. These receptors were obtained from a human donor in good health. Some libraries in this study had Jurkat cell RNA spiked in. Both conserved end residues are part of each CDR3. D genes are given only for firm matches. A row's size may be missing; if present it is once, few, many or a size class.

V	J	D	size	DNA	CDR3
TRBV19	TRBJ1-1	.	many	TGTGCCAGCCACCGCCGGAATGAAGCTTTCTTT	CASHRRNEAFF
TRBV12-3/TRBV12-4	TRBJ2-7	.	.	TGTGCCAGCACCCAAAGTGAGGGCTACGAGCAGTACTTC	CASTQSEGYEQYF
TRBV7-2	TRBJ2-7	TRBD1	few	TGTGCCAGCGCGACGGGACAGGGCTACGAGCAGTACTTC	CASATGQGYEQYF
TRBV7-9	TRBJ2-5	TRBD1	few	TGTGCCAGCAGATACAGGGGTGAGACCCAGTACTTC	CASRYRGETQYF
TRBV19	TRBJ2-7	.	.	TGTGCCAGTAGTCCACATCAGGGGGAGGGCGCCTACGAGCAGTACTTC	CASSPHQGEGAYEQYF
TRBV12-3/TRBV12-4	TRBJ1-5	.	.	TGTGCCAGCAGCCCTACAGGTCTAGTGGACCCTAGCAATCAGCCCCAGCATTTT	CASSPTGLVDPSNQPQHF
TRBV7-2	TRBJ2-7	.	many	TGTGCCAGCAGCCAGGACGTGGGGGCTAGCTTTAACTACGAGCAGTACTTC	CASSQDVGASFNYEQYF
TRBV28	TRBJ1-1	.	many	TGTGCCAGCAGCCCCCTCCCGAACACTGAAGCTTTCTTT	CASSPLPNTEAFF
TRBV4-3	TRBJ2-7	.	many	TGCGCCAGCAGCCAAGACGCTGCGGCCAGCTACGAGCAGTACTTC	CASSQDAAASYEQYF
TRBV20-1	TRBJ1-1	TRBD1	many	TGCAGTGCTAGGGACAGGGAAGTTGAGATTGAAGCTTTCTTT	CSARDREVEIEAFF
TRBV6-2/TRBV6-3	TRBJ2-3	.	.	TGTGCCAGCACCCGGCGGAGCGGCACAGATACGCAGTATTTT	CASTRRSGTDTQYF
TRBV7-9	TRBJ2-1	TRBD1	few	TGTGCCAGCAGCGAGGGACAGGGGCCCACTTTAGTCGATGAGCAGTTCTTC	CASSEGQGPTLVDEQFF
TRBV5-4	TRBJ2-7	.	.	TGTGCCAGCAGCGTAACAGGGATTTACTACGAGCAGTACTTC	CASSVTGIYYEQYF
TRBV2	TRBJ1-1	.	many	TGTGCCAGTACAGGAGCGAACACTGAAGCTTTCTTT	CASTGANTEAFF
TRBV7-9	TRBJ2-7	TRBD2	many	TGTGCCAGCAGCTTAGCGCTAGCGGTCGGGTACGAGCAGTACTTC	CASSLALAVGYEQYF
TRBV28	TRBJ1-2	.	.	TGTGCCAGCAGTTTAGGTTATCAGGGGACCGACTATGGCTACACCTTC	CASSLGYQGTDYGYTF
TRBV7-6	TRBJ2-7	.	few	TGTGCCAGCAGCATAGCGAGGAACGAGCAGTACTTC	CASSIARNEQYF
TRBV2	TRBJ2-2	TRBD2	few	TGTGCCAGCGTCCTAACTCGGCTAGCGGGAGAAAGTCGCACCGGGGAGCTGTTTTTT	CASVLTRLAGESRTGELFF
TRBV11-2	TRBJ2-1	TRBD2	many	TGTGCCAGCAGCCCCCCGGGACTAGCGGGAGTTGGTGAGCAGTTCTTC	CASSPPGLAGVGEQFF
TRBV12-3/TRBV12-4	TRBJ2-3	.	few	TGTGCCAGCAGTTTCCCCGGCAGGCACACAGATACGCAGTATTTT	CASSFPGRHTDTQYF
TRBV4-3	TRBJ1-3	.	many	TGCGCCAGCAGCCAAGAGAAGGGCCTCTCTGGAAACACCATATATTTT	CASSQEKGLSGNTIYF
TRBV6-4	TRBJ2-3	TRBD2	few	TGTGCCAGCAGTGAACTAGCGGGGGTGACAGATACGCAGTATTTT	CASSELAGVTDTQYF
TRBV9	TRBJ2-7	TRBD1	.	TGTGCCAGCAGCTTAGGGGACAGGGTCTTCGAGCAGTACTTC	CASSLGDRVFEQYF
TRBV6-1	TRBJ1-1	.	few	TGTGCCAGCAGCTTAACAGGAGTTCAAGCTTTCTTT	CASSLTGVQAFF
TRBV19	TRBJ2-3	TRBD1	.	TGTGCCAGTACAGACAGGGGAGCTCCAGATACGCAGTATTTT	CASTDRGAPDTQYF
TRBV5-1	TRBJ2-7	.	.	TGCGCCAGCAACCCCTCCTACGAGCAGTACTTC	CASNPSYEQYF
TRBV19	TRBJ2-2	.	.	TGTGCCAGTAGTATAGAAGGGGTCACCGGGGAGCTGTTTTTT	CASSIEGVTGELFF
TRBV6-4	TRBJ2-3	.	.	TGTGCCAGCCGCGAGGGAGGTACGCAGTATTTT	CASREGGTQYF
TRBV24-1	TRBJ2-1	TRBD2	many	TGTGCCACCAGTGATGTAGCGGGGAAGGATGAGCAGTTCTTC	CATSDVAGKDEQFF
TRBV5-1	TRBJ2-7	TRBD1	.	TGCGCCAGCAGCCTAACCGGGACAGGGCTTACTGAGCAGCACTTC	CASSLTGTGLTEQHF
TRBV27	TRBJ2-7	.	many	TGTGCCAGCAGTCCCCTATCACAGGGTGCCCAGGGCTACGAGCAGTACTTC	CASSPLSQGAQGYEQYF
TRBV9	TRBJ2-7	.	.	TGTGCCAGCAGCGTCGGCTCCGCTACGACAGGCTCCTACGAGCGGTACTTC	CASSVGSATTGSYERYF
TRBV19	TRBJ1-4	.	.	TGTGCCAGTAGTATAGGCCTTAATGAAAAACTGTTTTTT	CASSIGLNEKLFF
TRBV4-3	TRBJ2-1	.	few	TGCGCCAGCAGTAACACGGAGGTGGATTCCATTTACAATGAGCAGTTCTTC	CASSNTEVDSIYNEQFF
TRBV6-5	TRBJ2-5	TRBD2	.	TGTGCCAGCGGGGGACTAGCGGGAGCCTTTTGTTCTCAAGAGACCCAGTACTTC	CASGGLAGAFCSQETQYF
TRBV6-1	TRBJ2-1	TRBD2	many	TGTGCCAGCAGGGGGGGGACTAGCCCCCCCAATGAGCAGTTCTTC	CASRGGTSPPNEQFF
TRBV2	TRBJ1-1	.	.	TGTGCCAGCAGTGAACCGGTGATGAACACTGAAGCTTTCTTT	CASSEPVMNTEAFF
TRBV28	TRBJ2-3	.	many	TGTGCCAGCAGTTTACGCTTAAATCCCCCTGCGCAGTATTTT	CASSLRLNPPAQYF
TRBV20-1	TRBJ2-7	.	once	TGCAGTGCTGGACATCCGAGCTCCTACGAGCAGTGCTTC	CSAGHPSSYEQCF
TRBV4-3	TRBJ1-5	.	.	TGCGCCAGCAGCCAAGATAGGGCACCCTCCAATCAGCCCCAGCATTTT	CASSQDRAPSNQPQHF
TRBV7-8	TRBJ2-2	.	many	TGTGCCAGCAGCAGGGCGGCCGGGGAGCTGTTTTTT	CASSRAAGELFF
TRBV7-9	TRBJ2-1	.	few	TGTGCCAGCACCTCCGGTCAGGGTGCCTACAATGAGCAGTTCTTC	CASTSGQGAYNEQFF
TRBV19	TRBJ2-3	.	many	TGTGCCAGTAGTATTCGGGCCCGTGGCCCAGATACGCAGTATTTT	CASSIRARGPDTQYF
TRBV11-2	TRBJ2-1	TRBD2	few	TGTGCCAGCAGCTTCTTAACGGGGGGGATAAATGAGCAGTTCTTC	CASSFLTGGINEQFF
TRBV4-1	TRBJ2-5	TRBD2	few	TGCGCCAGCAGCCAAGCGGGGGGAGAGACCCAGTACTTC	CASSQAGGETQYF